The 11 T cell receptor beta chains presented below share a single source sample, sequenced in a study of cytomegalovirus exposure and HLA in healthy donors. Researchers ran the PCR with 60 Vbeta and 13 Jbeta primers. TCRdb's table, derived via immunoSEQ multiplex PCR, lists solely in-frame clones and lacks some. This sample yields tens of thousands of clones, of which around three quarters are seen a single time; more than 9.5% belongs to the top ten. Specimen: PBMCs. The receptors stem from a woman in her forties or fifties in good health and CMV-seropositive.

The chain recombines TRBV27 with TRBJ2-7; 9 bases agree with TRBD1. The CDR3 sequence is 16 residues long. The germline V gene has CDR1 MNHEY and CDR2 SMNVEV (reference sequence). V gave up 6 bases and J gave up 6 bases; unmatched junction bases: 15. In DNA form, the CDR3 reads TGTGCCAGCAGGGTGGGGTCGGGACAGGGTTTTTCCGAGCAGTACTTC. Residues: CASRVGSGQGFSEQYF.

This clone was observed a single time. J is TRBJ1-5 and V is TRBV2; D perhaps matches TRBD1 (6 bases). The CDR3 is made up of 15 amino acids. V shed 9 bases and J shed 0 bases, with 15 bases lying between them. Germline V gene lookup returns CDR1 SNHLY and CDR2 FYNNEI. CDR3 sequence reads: CASLQGVYSNQPQHF. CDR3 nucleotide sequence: TGTGCCAGTCTACAGGGAGTTTATAGCAATCAGCCCCAGCATTTT.

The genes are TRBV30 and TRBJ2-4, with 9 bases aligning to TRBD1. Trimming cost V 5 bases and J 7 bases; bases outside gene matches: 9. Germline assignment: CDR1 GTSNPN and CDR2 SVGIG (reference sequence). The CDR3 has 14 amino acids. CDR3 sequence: CAWGEGTGLNIQYF. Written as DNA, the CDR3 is TGTGCCTGGGGGGAGGGGACAGGGCTTAACATTCAGTACTTC.

CDR3 in DNA: TGTGCCAGCAGTGATTCCCGAGGGCAGAACTATGGCTACACCTTC. Translating it yields CASSDSRGQNYGYTF. The rearrangement joins TRBV28 to TRBJ1-2; D is unresolved. V was pared by 5 bases and J by 2 bases, with 15 bases between. Germline values: CDR1 MDHEN, CDR2 SYDVKM. CDR3 size: 15 residues.

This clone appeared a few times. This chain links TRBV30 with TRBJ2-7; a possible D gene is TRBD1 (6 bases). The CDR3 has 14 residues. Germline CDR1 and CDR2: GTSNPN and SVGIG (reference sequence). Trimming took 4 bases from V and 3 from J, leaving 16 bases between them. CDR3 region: CAWKTKTGVYEQYF. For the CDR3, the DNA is TGTGCCTGGAAAACTAAGACAGGAGTCTACGAGCAGTACTTC.

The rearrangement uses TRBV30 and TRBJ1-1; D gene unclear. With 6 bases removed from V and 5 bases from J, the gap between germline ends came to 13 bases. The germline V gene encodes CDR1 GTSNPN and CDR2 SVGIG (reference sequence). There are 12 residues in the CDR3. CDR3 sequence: CACQTPGTEAFF. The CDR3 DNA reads TGTGCCTGCCAGACCCCCGGGACTGAAGCTTTCTTT.

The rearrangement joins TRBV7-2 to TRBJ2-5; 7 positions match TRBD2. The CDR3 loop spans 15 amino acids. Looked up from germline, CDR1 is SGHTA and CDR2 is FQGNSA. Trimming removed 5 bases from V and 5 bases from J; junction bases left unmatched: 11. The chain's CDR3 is CASSQGGGRRETQYF. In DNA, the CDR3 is TGTGCCAGCAGCCAAGGCGGGGGACGGCGGGAGACCCAGTACTTC.

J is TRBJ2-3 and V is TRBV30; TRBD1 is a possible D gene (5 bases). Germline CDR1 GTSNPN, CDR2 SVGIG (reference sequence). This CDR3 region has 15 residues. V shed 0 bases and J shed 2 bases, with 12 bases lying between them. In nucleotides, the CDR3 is TGTGCCTGGAGTGTAGGGTCAGGGCCCACAGATACGCAGTATTTT. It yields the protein CAWSVGSGPTDTQYF.

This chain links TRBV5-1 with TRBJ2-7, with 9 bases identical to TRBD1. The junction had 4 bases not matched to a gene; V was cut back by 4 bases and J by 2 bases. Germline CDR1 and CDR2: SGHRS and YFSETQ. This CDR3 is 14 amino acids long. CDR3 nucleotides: TGCGCCAGCAGCCTACGGGACAGGGCCTACGAGCAGTACTTC. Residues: CASSLRDRAYEQYF. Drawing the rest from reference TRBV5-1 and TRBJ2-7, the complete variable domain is KAGVTQTPRYLIKTRGQQVTLSCSPISGHRSVSWYQQTPGQGLQFLFEYFSETQRNKGNFPGRFSGRQFSNSRSEMNVSTLELGDSALYLCASSLRDRAYEQYFGPGTRLTVT.

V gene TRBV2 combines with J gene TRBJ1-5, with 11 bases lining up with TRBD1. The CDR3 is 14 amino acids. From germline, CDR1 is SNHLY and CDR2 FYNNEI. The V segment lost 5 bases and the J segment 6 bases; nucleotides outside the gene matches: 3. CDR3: CASSYGTGGQPQHF. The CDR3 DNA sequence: TGTGCCAGCAGTTACGGGACAGGGGGTCAGCCCCAGCATTTT.

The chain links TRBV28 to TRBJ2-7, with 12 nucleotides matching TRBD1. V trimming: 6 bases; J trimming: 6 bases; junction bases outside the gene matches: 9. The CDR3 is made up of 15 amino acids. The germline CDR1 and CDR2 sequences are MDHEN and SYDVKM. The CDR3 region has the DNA TGTGCCAGCAGCCCGCTAGGGACAGGGGGCGGCGAGCAGTACTTC. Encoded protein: CASSPLGTGGGEQYF. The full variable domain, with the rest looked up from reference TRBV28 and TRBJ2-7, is DVKVTQSSRYLVKRTGEKVFLECVQDMDHENMFWYRQDPGLGLRLIYFSYDVKMKEKGDIPEGYSVSREKKERFSLILESASTNQTSMYLCASSPLGTGGGEQYFGPGTRLTVT.